The 28 T cell receptor beta chains below come from one sample, sequenced in a study of blood T cell repertoires in COVID-19. This table comes from immunoSEQ multiplex PCR, and its TCRdb copy is limited to in-frame clones, with some not included. The sample lists a few hundred thousand clones; almost 85% were seen once. Specimen: peripheral blood. The source of these receptors is a human donor in a cohort sampled during active COVID-19.

There are a few counts of this clone. The V and J genes are TRBV11-2 and TRBJ2-1, with D perhaps matching TRBD1 (7 bases). Germline-derived CDR1 and CDR2 are SGHAT and FQNNGV. The ends were cut back, 5 bases at V and 9 bases at J, with 29 bases in the middle. The CDR3 has 18 residues. Written as DNA, the CDR3 is TGTGCCAGCAGCCCTCAGGGGGGCGGCTCTAGTCCGAATTTTGAGCAGTTCTTC. This codes for CASSPQGGGSSPNFEQFF.

The gene calls are TRBV10-3 and TRBJ2-7; maybe TRBD1 (6 bases). Germline V lookup: CDR1 ENHRY, CDR2 SYGVKD. This CDR3 is 15 amino acids long. The germline V and J ends were trimmed by 4 bases and 4 bases, with 17 bases remaining between them. The CDR3 spells CAISGDSRTDYEQYF. CDR3 coding DNA: TGTGCCATCAGTGGGGATTCAAGGACAGATTACGAGCAGTACTTC.

The chain uses TRBV9 and TRBJ2-7; 7 bases agree with TRBD1. Trimming removed 2 bases from V and 1 base from J; junction bases left unmatched: 15. There are 18 residues in the CDR3. From germline, CDR1 is SGDLS and CDR2 YYNGEE. CDR3: CASSVGTDQRMPSYEQYF. As DNA, the CDR3 is TGTGCCAGCAGCGTTGGGACAGACCAACGAATGCCTTCCTACGAGCAGTACTTC.

There are a few counts of this clone. Other DNA sequences of this sample code for an identical CDR3. The V gene is TRBV9, the J gene TRBJ1-1; D is ambiguous. Germline V CDR1 and CDR2: SGDLS, YYNGEE. The CDR3 spans 13 residues. V gave up 1 base and J gave up 0 bases, with 4 bases separating them. The CDR3 DNA follows: TGTGCCAGCAGCGTATTAGTGAACACTGAAGCTTTCTTT. Encoded protein: CASSVLVNTEAFF.

The J gene is TRBJ1-5, the V gene TRBV6-6; 7 bases fit TRBD1. The CDR3 is made up of 13 amino acids. Germline trimming cut 4 bases from V and 8 bases from J; bases unmatched to any gene: 5. CDR1 MNHNY and CDR2 SVGAGI come from the germline V gene (reference sequence). CDR3 DNA sequence: TGTGCCAGCAGTTTGGGGACAGAAAAGCCCCAGCATTTT. This sequence encodes CASSLGTEKPQHF.

J is TRBJ2-3 and V is TRBV9; TRBD1 is a possible D gene (6 bases). There are 16 residues in the CDR3. CDR1 is SGDLS and CDR2 is YYNGEE in the germline V gene. V lost 4 bases and J lost 0, with 15 bases in between. As DNA, the CDR3 is TGTGCCAGCAGCCAGGGGTGGGATACTAGCACAGATACGCAGTATTTT. Amino acids: CASSQGWDTSTDTQYF.

Comment on this clone: In the same sample, other DNA sequences code for this CDR3. This chain joins TRBV6-5 and TRBJ1-1, with 8 bases matching TRBD1. The CDR3 totals 13 residues. The V gene's germline CDR1 is MNHEY and CDR2 SVGAGI. The J segment lost 4 bases and the V segment lost 3 bases, leaving 1 base of the junction unmatched. The chain's CDR3 is CASSYTGGTEAFF. The CDR3 DNA sequence: TGTGCCAGCAGTTATACAGGGGGCACTGAAGCTTTCTTT.

This CDR3 reads CSAGGASLYEQYF. The CDR3 nucleotides are TGCAGCGCCGGGGGGGCCAGTTTGTACGAGCAGTACTTC. The chain is built from TRBV29-1 and TRBJ2-7, with 8 bases that match TRBD2. The germline gives CDR1 SQVTM, CDR2 ANQGSEA. Unmatched junction bases numbered 9, after V lost 7 bases and J lost 4 bases. The CDR3 loop spans 13 amino acids.

This clone has more than one count but fewer than ten. The gene calls are TRBV7-2 and TRBJ2-3; TRBD2 matches 11 bases. Germline values: CDR1 SGHTA, CDR2 FQGNSA. The CDR3 sequence is 15 residues long. Trimming removed 5 bases from V and 3 bases from J; junction bases left unmatched: 4. The CDR3 here is CASSRRTSGTDTQYF. The CDR3 nucleotides read TGTGCCAGCAGCCGGCGGACTAGCGGGACAGATACGCAGTATTTT.

The V and J genes are TRBV6-5 and TRBJ2-3; 7 bases fit TRBD2. This CDR3 is 15 amino acids long. Per the germline V gene, CDR1 is MNHEY and CDR2 is SVGAGI. Germline trimming cut 0 bases from V and 4 bases from J; bases unmatched to any gene: 4. In nucleotides, the CDR3 is TGTGCCAGCAGTTACTCAAGCGGGATCTCAGATACGCAGTATTTT. It encodes CASSYSSGISDTQYF.

This chain uses TRBV5-1 with TRBJ1-1, with D unclear. V was shortened by 4 bases and J by 0 bases, with 7 bases between the two germline ends. CDR3 length: 13 amino acids. The germline CDR1 and CDR2 sequences are SGHRS and YFSETQ. Written as DNA, the CDR3 is TGCGCCAGCAGCGGGCTCATGAACACTGAAGCTTTCTTT. It specifies CASSGLMNTEAFF.

The chain couples TRBV5-1 to TRBJ1-5; D is possibly TRBD1 (5 bases). V was trimmed by 0 bases and J by 6 bases, leaving 7 bases between them. The CDR3 covers 13 residues. Germline assignment: CDR1 SGHRS and CDR2 YFSETQ. For the CDR3, the DNA is TGCGCCAGCAGCTTGGAGGGGCGTCAGCCCCAGCATTTT. Encoded protein: CASSLEGRQPQHF.

The chain links TRBV19 to TRBJ1-6; 7 bases map to TRBD1. The V segment lost 7 bases and the J segment 7 bases; nucleotides outside the gene matches: 4. Germline V gene lookup returns CDR1 LNHDA and CDR2 SQIVND (reference sequence). This CDR3 is built from 13 residues. The CDR3 region has the DNA TGTGCCAGTACCCGGACAGGAAATTCACCCCTCCACTTT. As protein: CASTRTGNSPLHF.

V gene TRBV19 combines with J gene TRBJ2-1; 8 bases are shared with TRBD1. This CDR3 contains 16 residues. V gave up 3 bases and J gave up 5 bases; unmatched junction bases: 9. Germline-derived CDR1 and CDR2 are LNHDA and SQIVND (reference sequence). CDR3 in DNA: TGTGCCAGTAGTATCTTGGTCAGGGGGCTGGACAATGAGCAGTTCTTC. It yields the protein CASSILVRGLDNEQFF.

A few counts support this clone. Other DNA sequences in the sample encode the same CDR3. This chain connects TRBV18 to TRBJ1-5; perhaps TRBD1 as D (5 bases). This CDR3 contains 13 residues. CDR1 KGHSH and CDR2 LQKENI come from the germline V gene. V was cut by 3 bases and J by 4 bases, with 7 bases left in between. The CDR3 DNA reads TGTGCCAGCTCACCCGACAGAAATCAGCCCCAGCATTTT. Translating it yields CASSPDRNQPQHF.

The rearrangement links TRBV5-5 to TRBJ2-3; 9 bases match TRBD1. The CDR3 covers 15 residues. CDR1 SGHKS and CDR2 YYEKEE come from the germline V gene (reference sequence). With V trimmed by 4 bases and J by 2 bases, 5 bases remained unmatched. In DNA, the CDR3 is TGTGCCAGCAGCCCCCGGGACAGGGTCACAGATACGCAGTATTTT. It translates to CASSPRDRVTDTQYF.

CDR3 coding DNA: TGTGCCACCAGCAGAGATAGGAGGGTTACGCAGTATTTT. This sequence encodes CATSRDRRVTQYF. This rearrangement joins TRBV15 to TRBJ2-3; D is perhaps TRBD2 (6 bases). The CDR3 has 13 amino acids. The germline V and J ends were trimmed by 0 bases and 8 bases, with 9 bases remaining between them. The germline V gene has CDR1 LNHNV and CDR2 YYDKDF (reference sequence).

V is TRBV6-5 and J is TRBJ2-7; D might be TRBD2 (6 bases). This CDR3 comprises 14 residues. Germline CDR1 and CDR2: MNHEY and SVGAGI. The V gene lost 6 bases and the J gene lost 3 bases, with 15 bases spanning the gap. The CDR3 is CASSRGGAVYEQYF. CDR3 nucleotide sequence: TGTGCCAGCAGCAGAGGAGGGGCGGTCTACGAGCAGTACTTC.

The sample holds one count of this clone. The CDR3 DNA sequence: TGTGCCAGCAGCTCCCTTGGAGACAGGGCCCATGAGCAGTTCTTC. This codes for CASSSLGDRAHEQFF. The chain links TRBV7-7 to TRBJ2-1, with 7 bases fitting TRBD1. Germline CDR1 reads SSHAT; CDR2 reads FNYEAQ (reference sequence). The CDR3 is 15 residues long. V gave up 4 bases and J gave up 8 bases; unmatched junction bases: 11.

This rearrangement joins TRBV4-1 to TRBJ1-3; 7 bases line up with TRBD1. V shed 2 bases and J 0 bases; nucleotides not matched to a gene: 1. CDR3 length: 15 amino acids. The germline gives CDR1 MGHRA, CDR2 YSYEKL. CDR3 residues: CASSQRTGSGNTIYF. The CDR3 DNA follows: TGCGCCAGCAGCCAACGGACAGGCTCTGGAAACACCATATATTTT.

This chain links TRBV7-2 with TRBJ1-2; D is ambiguous. Trimming took 0 bases from V and 4 from J, leaving 12 bases between them. Germline V lookup: CDR1 SGHTA, CDR2 FQGNSA. CDR3 size: 15 residues. The DNA of the CDR3 is TGTGCCAGCAGCTTAGCGGATCGGGGAACCTATGGCTACACCTTC. Protein sequence: CASSLADRGTYGYTF.

This chain connects TRBV9 to TRBJ1-5; 7 nucleotides agree with TRBD1. With 3 bases clipped from V and 3 bases from J, the junction kept 3 bases outside the gene matches. CDR1 is SGDLS, CDR2 YYNGEE, per germline. The CDR3 is 14 amino acids. In DNA, the CDR3 is TGTGCCAGCAGCGACGGACAGGCCAATCAGCCCCAGCATTTT. Its protein product is CASSDGQANQPQHF.

V and J are TRBV4-1 and TRBJ1-5, with TRBD1 matching over 8 bases. Germline lookup yields CDR1 MGHRA and CDR2 YSYEKL. With V trimmed by 3 bases and J by 6 bases, 7 bases remained unmatched. The CDR3 has 15 amino acids. The DNA for the CDR3 is TGCGCCAGCAGCCAGATGGACAGGGTTCGTCAGCCCCAGCATTTT. It specifies CASSQMDRVRQPQHF.

The chain couples TRBV4-2 to TRBJ2-7; TRBD2 is a possible D gene (5 bases). CDR3 length: 16 residues. The germline V and J ends were trimmed by 0 bases and 2 bases, with 14 bases remaining between them. Germline values: CDR1 LGHNA, CDR2 YNFKEQ. The CDR3 reads CASSQDPSGITYEQYF. CDR3 coding DNA: TGTGCCAGCAGCCAAGATCCCAGCGGAATAACCTACGAGCAGTACTTC.

The chain joins TRBV5-6 to TRBJ2-7; the match to TRBD2 covers 7 bases. Per germline, CDR1 SGHDT and CDR2 YYEEEE. Unmatched junction bases numbered 18, after V lost 6 bases and J lost 3 bases. The CDR3 spans 17 residues. The CDR3 reads CASKPIAGEGANYEQYF. The CDR3 DNA reads as TGTGCCAGCAAACCAATAGCCGGGGAGGGCGCAAACTACGAGCAGTACTTC.

J is TRBJ1-2 and V is TRBV10-2, with TRBD1 identical over 7 bases. V gave up 0 bases and J gave up 6 bases; unmatched junction bases: 7. Germline-derived CDR1 and CDR2 are WSHSY and SAAADI. CDR3 size: 15 residues. In DNA, the CDR3 is TGCGCCAGCAGTGAGTCGAAGGCCAGGGGGAATGGCTACACCTTC. This sequence encodes CASSESKARGNGYTF.

The V and J genes are TRBV10-3 and TRBJ2-7; 8 bases line up with TRBD1. Per germline, CDR1 ENHRY and CDR2 SYGVKD. This CDR3 is 15 amino acids long. J was trimmed by 5 bases and V by 6 bases; bases with no gene match: 12. Here the CDR3 DNA reads TGTGCCATCAGCGTATCCCAGGGGGCGCGGGACGAGCAGTACTTC. It is translated as CAISVSQGARDEQYF.

The chain joins TRBV11-3 to TRBJ1-1; D might be TRBD1 (5 bases). Deletions cut 4 bases from V and 10 bases from J, with 10 bases between. The CDR3 length is 11 residues. Germline lookup yields CDR1 SGHNT and CDR2 YENEEA. CDR3 in DNA: TGTGCCAGCAGCTCCGGAGGGGCAGCTTTCTTT. Protein sequence: CASSSGGAAFF. The whole variable domain, remainder taken from reference TRBV11-3 and TRBJ1-1, is EAGVVQSPRYKIIEKKQPVAFWCNPISGHNTLYWYLQNLGQGPELLIRYENEEAVDDSQLPKDRFSAERLKGVDSTLKIQPAELGDSAVYLCASSSGGAAFFGQGTRLTVV.